What follows are 32 T cell receptor beta chains derived from one specimen sequenced in a study of blood T cells in healthy people across ages. For the second PCR, which ran for about 7 to 11 cycles, a sample-barcoded 5' primer and a J-beta primer mix were used. TCRdb recomputed calls from the 5' RACE reads with MiXCR, one row per CDR3 protein. Of hundreds of thousands of distinct CDR3 sequences listed, roughly three fifths are singletons. Sequencing used blood. The origin of the receptors is a man aged 55 to 70 in good health.

The genes are TRBV5-1 and TRBJ2-5; TRBD1 or TRBD2 may be the D gene (5 bases each). The germline V gene encodes CDR1 SGHRS and CDR2 YFSETQ. V was clipped by 7 bases and J by 5 bases, with 18 bases between them. This CDR3 is 14 amino acids long. CDR3 coding DNA: TGCGCCAGCGGTACGGAGGCAGGGAGCGAGACCCAGTACTTC. Translation gives CASGTEAGSETQYF.

The V and J genes are TRBV6-5 and TRBJ2-1; tentative D call: TRBD1 (6 bases). The assigned J gene may be wrong: the sequence end matches TRBJ2-7 better. The CDR3 spans 18 residues. Germline V gives CDR1 MNHEY, CDR2 SVGAGI. The CDR3 nucleotides are TGTGCCAGCAGTTACGCTCCGTCGTCTAGCAGTCGGGACAATGAGCAGTACTTC. Translated, it gives CASSYAPSSSSRDNEQYF.

There are a few counts of this clonotype. The genes are TRBV7-8 and TRBJ2-3; TRBD2 matches at 14 bases. CDR1 and CDR2 from the germline V gene are SGHVS and FQNEAQ. This CDR3 has 15 residues. The ends lost 1 base at V and 8 bases at J; junction bases unmatched: 2. CDR3 protein: CASSLGTSGGSTQYF. The CDR3, as DNA: TGTGCCAGCAGCTTAGGGACTAGCGGGGGGAGTACGCAGTATTTT.

This clonotype was observed a single time. This chain uses TRBV4-1 with TRBJ2-3; unclear D gene. The CDR3 runs 13 residues. V lost 6 bases and J lost 11, with 18 bases in between. From germline, CDR1 is MGHRA and CDR2 YSYEKL. The CDR3 DNA reads as TGCGCCAGCAGTAAGATGGCGGACGGAGTGCAGTATTTT. It translates to CASSKMADGVQYF.

The chain employs TRBV6-5 and TRBJ2-1; D is possibly TRBD2 (6 bases). CDR1 MNHEY and CDR2 SVGAGI come from the germline V gene. The CDR3 runs 13 residues. The V end was cut by 4 bases, the J end by 11 bases, with 15 bases between. The CDR3 DNA reads as TGTGCCAGCAGTTCCGTCCCGACTAGGCAGCAGTTCTTC. Amino acids: CASSSVPTRQQFF.

J is TRBJ2-1 and V is TRBV15; unclear D gene. The CDR3 length is 16 residues. V was clipped by 0 bases and J by 1 base, with 10 bases between them. Germline-derived CDR1 and CDR2 are LNHNV and YYDKDF (reference sequence). The DNA for the CDR3 is TGTGCCACCAGCAGAGATGGTGAAGGATCCTACAATGAGCAGTTCTTC. Its translation is CATSRDGEGSYNEQFF.

Note on this clonotype: A much larger clone is a single base away; this may be a read error. The chain combines TRBV14 with TRBJ2-5; 11 nucleotides agree with TRBD2. Germline V gives CDR1 SGHDN, CDR2 FVKESK. The V gene end was trimmed by 8 bases and the J gene end by 1 base; junction bases not matched to a gene: 6. This CDR3 region has 15 residues. CDR3 nucleotide sequence: TGTGCCAGCGCGAGACTAGCGGGGCGCCAAGAGACCCAGTACTTC. Translation: CASARLAGRQETQYF. The variable domain in full, with the rest retrieved from reference TRBV14 and TRBJ2-5, is EAGVTQFPSHSVIEKGQTVTLRCDPISGHDNLYWYRRVMGKEIKFLLHFVKESKQDESGMPNNRFLAERTGGTYSTLKVQPAELEDSGVYFCASARLAGRQETQYFGPGTRLLVL.

The chain carries TRBV7-9 and TRBJ1-1; D uncertain. Germline-derived CDR1 and CDR2 are SEHNR and FQNEAQ (reference sequence). The CDR3 consists of 12 residues. V was cut by 4 bases and J by 10 bases, with 13 bases left in between. The CDR3 DNA is TGTGCCAGCAGCTCGAGTCCCGGCGGAGCTTTCTTT. Amino acid sequence: CASSSSPGGAFF.

This clonotype was recorded a few times. The chain employs TRBV20-1 and TRBJ1-2, with 8 nucleotides matching TRBD1. With V trimmed by 0 bases and J by 6 bases, 9 bases remained unmatched. There are 15 residues in the CDR3. Germline assignment: CDR1 DFQATT and CDR2 SNEGSKA (reference sequence). CDR3 in DNA: TGCAGTGCTAGAGAGTTCACAGGGGGTCCCGATGGCTACACCTTC. It is translated as CSAREFTGGPDGYTF.

The DNA for the CDR3 is TGTGCCAGCAGGCCCCCGAGCTCCTACAATGAGCAGTACTTC. Translating gives CASRPPSSYNEQYF. The chain combines TRBV12-3 or TRBV12-4 with TRBJ2-1; D is unclear. The last part of the DNA fits TRBJ2-7 better; the J call may be wrong. This CDR3 region has 14 residues.

The chain combines TRBV7-9 with TRBJ2-1, with 9 bases that match TRBD2. Trimming at V came to 2 bases and at J to 5 bases, leaving 4 bases not matched to a gene. Per the germline V gene, CDR1 is SEHNR and CDR2 is FQNEAQ (reference sequence). The CDR3 sequence is 15 residues long. The CDR3 protein is CASSLRGTSHNEQFF. The CDR3 nucleotides read TGTGCCAGCAGCTTAAGAGGGACTAGCCACAATGAGCAGTTCTTC.

The CDR3 loop is CATSDVAGETQYF. The CDR3, as DNA: TGTGCCACCAGTGATGTGGCGGGAGAGACCCAGTACTTC. The chain links TRBV24-1 to TRBJ2-5; D possibly corresponds to TRBD2 (5 bases). This CDR3 is 13 amino acids long. Germline lookup yields CDR1 KGHDR and CDR2 SFDVKD. Trimming took 3 bases from V and 4 from J, leaving 8 bases between them.

This chain connects TRBV12-3 or TRBV12-4 to TRBJ2-5; 8 positions match TRBD1. V shed 6 bases and J 4 bases; nucleotides not matched to a gene: 13. The CDR3 consists of 16 residues. The CDR3 protein is CASSRGQGRSGETQYF. Written as DNA, the CDR3 is TGTGCCAGCAGCCGAGGACAGGGAAGGTCTGGAGAGACCCAGTACTTC.

This chain uses TRBV5-1 with TRBJ2-7; D may be TRBD2 (6 bases). V shed 3 bases and J shed 0 bases, with 16 bases lying between them. This CDR3 has 16 amino acids. Germline V lookup: CDR1 SGHRS, CDR2 YFSETQ. The CDR3 sequence is CASSYESGLNSYEQYF. The CDR3 DNA sequence: TGCGCCAGCAGCTATGAGTCGGGACTTAACTCCTACGAGCAGTACTTC.

This clonotype was seen a few times. This sequence joins TRBV5-1 and TRBJ2-5, with 9 bases fitting TRBD2. The J call is doubtful: the DNA matches TRBJ2-7 better. In germline, CDR1 is SGHRS, CDR2 YFSETQ. The length of the CDR3 is 15 residues. CDR3 sequence reads: CASSLQAGGLYEQYF. CDR3 nucleotides: TGCGCCAGCAGCTTACAAGCGGGGGGCCTCTACGAGCAGTACTTC.

The gene calls are TRBV3-1 and TRBJ1-2, with D perhaps matching TRBD1 (5 bases). The germline V and J ends were trimmed by 4 bases and 0 bases, with 15 bases remaining between them. The CDR3 length is 16 residues. Germline V lookup: CDR1 LGHDT, CDR2 YNNKEL (reference sequence). In DNA form, the CDR3 reads TGTGCCAGCAGCCCCTCGGGGCGGCCAGCTAACTATGGCTACACCTTC. Encoded protein: CASSPSGRPANYGYTF.

This sequence joins TRBV7-2 and TRBJ2-5, with TRBD2 matching over 10 bases. The junction had 23 bases not matched to a gene; V was cut back by 5 bases and J by 11 bases. This CDR3 comprises 18 residues. Germline CDR1 is SGHTA and CDR2 is FQGNSA. The CDR3 is CASSRGYGSGGYYNEQYF. In DNA form, the CDR3 reads TGTGCCAGCAGCCGGGGATATGGTAGCGGGGGGTACTACAATGAGCAGTACTTC.

The gene calls are TRBV7-9 and TRBJ2-7; the match to TRBD1 covers 8 bases. The CDR3 covers 15 residues. The trim removed 4 bases at V and 7 bases at J, leaving 12 bases unmatched. Germline values: CDR1 SEHNR, CDR2 FQNEAQ (reference sequence). The DNA of the CDR3 is TGTGCCAGCAGCTCCCCCGGGACAGGATGGGGGGAGCAGTACTTC. Residues: CASSSPGTGWGEQYF. The whole variable domain, remainder taken from reference TRBV7-9 and TRBJ2-7, is DTGVSQNPRHKITKRGQNVTFRCDPISEHNRLYWYRQTLGQGPEFLTYFQNEAQLEKSRLLSDRFSAERPKGSFSTLEIQRTEQGDSAMYLCASSSPGTGWGEQYFGPGTRLTVT.

CDR3 loop: CASSYHLAGRETQYF. The CDR3 DNA sequence: TGTGCCAGCAGTTACCACCTGGCTGGTCGAGAGACCCAGTACTTC. The rearrangement joins TRBV6-5 to TRBJ2-4; the D is unclear. The J call could be wrong; TRBJ2-5 is a better fit for the DNA end. The CDR3 totals 15 residues. Germline V gene sequence: CDR1 MNHEY, CDR2 SVGAGI.

The chain couples TRBV12-3 or TRBV12-4 to TRBJ1-3; D call uncertain. This CDR3 has 12 amino acids. Trimming pared 3 bases from V and 5 bases from J, leaving 5 bases between. The CDR3 sequence: CASSFERNTIYF. CDR3 bases: TGTGCCAGCAGTTTCGAGAGAAACACCATATATTTT.

V is TRBV5-1 and J is TRBJ2-1, with a tentative D call TRBD2 (6 bases). The germline V and J ends were trimmed by 0 bases and 1 base, with 11 bases remaining between them. The CDR3 consists of 16 residues. Germline V gives CDR1 SGHRS, CDR2 YFSETQ. The CDR3: CASSLAGTPSYNEQFF. The CDR3 DNA is TGCGCCAGCAGCTTGGCCGGGACTCCGTCCTACAATGAGCAGTTCTTC.

The rearrangement uses TRBV3-1 and TRBJ1-5; perhaps TRBD1 as D (5 bases). CDR3 size: 14 residues. The germline gives CDR1 LGHDT, CDR2 YNNKEL (reference sequence). V was pared by 5 bases and J by 7 bases, with 15 bases between. The CDR3 here is CASSSRSGAQPQHF. The CDR3 nucleotides are TGTGCCAGCAGCTCGCGCAGCGGGGCACAGCCCCAGCATTTT.

The gene calls are TRBV10-3 and TRBJ2-5; D possibly corresponds to TRBD2 (7 bases). The germline V gene has CDR1 ENHRY and CDR2 SYGVKD. V shed 5 bases and J shed 5 bases, with 15 bases lying between them. The CDR3 length is 14 residues. The CDR3: CAISPGGPAETQYF. CDR3 sequence (DNA): TGTGCCATCAGTCCCGGGGGGCCGGCGGAGACCCAGTACTTC.

The chain employs TRBV4-1 and TRBJ2-5; 10 nucleotides agree with TRBD2. The CDR3 consists of 17 residues. CDR1 MGHRA and CDR2 YSYEKL come from the germline V gene. The V segment lost 0 bases and the J segment 4 bases; nucleotides outside the gene matches: 8. CDR3: CASSQDPSGGAVETQYF. CDR3 in DNA: TGCGCCAGCAGCCAAGATCCCAGCGGGGGGGCCGTAGAGACCCAGTACTTC.

The chain has TRBV9 and TRBJ2-7, with 10 bases aligning to TRBD2. This CDR3 has 15 residues. Germline values: CDR1 SGDLS, CDR2 YYNGEE. V was clipped by 3 bases and J by 2 bases; unmatched bases: 5. DNA for the CDR3: TGTGCCAGCAGCGCCGAAGCGGGGGGGCCCTACGAGCAGTACTTC. It is translated as CASSAEAGGPYEQYF.

The chain has TRBV28 and TRBJ2-3; 7 nucleotides match TRBD1. V dropped 4 bases and J dropped 7; count of bases not matched to a gene: 8. CDR1 is MDHEN and CDR2 is SYDVKM in the germline V gene. CDR3 length: 14 residues. The chain's CDR3 is CASSSPGTEYTQYF. Here the CDR3 DNA reads TGTGCCAGCAGTTCACCCGGGACAGAATATACGCAGTATTTT. Using reference TRBV28 and TRBJ2-3 for the parts outside the CDR3, the full variable domain is DVKVTQSSRYLVKRTGEKVFLECVQDMDHENMFWYRQDPGLGLRLIYFSYDVKMKEKGDIPEGYSVSREKKERFSLILESASTNQTSMYLCASSSPGTEYTQYFGPGTRLTVL.

The CDR3 sequence: CASSVRQADEKLFF. The DNA for the CDR3 is TGTGCCAGCAGCGTACGACAGGCCGATGAAAAACTGTTTTTT. The gene calls are TRBV9 and TRBJ1-4; possible D gene TRBD1, 6 bases. V was trimmed by 1 base and J by 6 bases, leaving 10 bases between them. This CDR3 is 14 amino acids long. Germline V gene lookup returns CDR1 SGDLS and CDR2 YYNGEE.

The chain is built from TRBV5-1 and TRBJ2-3; D is perhaps TRBD2 (6 bases). The CDR3 has 14 residues. The ends were cut back, 3 bases at V and 4 bases at J, with 12 bases in the middle. Germline V gene data show CDR1 as SGHRS and CDR2 as YFSETQ. The CDR3 sequence: CASSSGTQADTQYF. DNA of the CDR3: TGCGCCAGCAGCTCAGGGACTCAAGCAGATACGCAGTATTTT.

The CDR3 here is CASSYSGTASYEQYF. CDR3 bases: TGTGCCAGCAGTTACTCGGGTACTGCTTCCTACGAGCAGTACTTC. V gene TRBV6-5 combines with J gene TRBJ2-7; D remains ambiguous. The CDR3 totals 15 residues. Germline CDR1 reads MNHEY; CDR2 reads SVGAGI. V lost 0 bases and J 1 base, leaving 10 bases between the germline ends.

A note on this clonotype: Its ends do not fully match the called genes, so a read error is possible. The chain carries TRBV12-3 or TRBV12-4 and TRBJ1-6, with TRBD1 matching over 7 bases. CDR3 length equals 13 residues. CDR3 sequence reads: CVSRDSYNSPLHF. As DNA, the CDR3 is TGTGTCAGCAGGGACAGCTATAATTCACCCCTCCACTTT.

The chain couples TRBV2 to TRBJ2-5; the D gene is possibly TRBD2 (6 bases). Between the trimmed V and J ends, which lost 3 bases and 4 bases, there was a span of 15 bases. The germline V gene encodes CDR1 SNHLY and CDR2 FYNNEI. The length of the CDR3 is 15 residues. CDR3 residues: CASSERRGLGETQYF. CDR3 nucleotide sequence: TGTGCCAGCAGTGAGCGAAGGGGACTGGGAGAGACCCAGTACTTC.

This clonotype appeared a few times. V is TRBV6-5 and J is TRBJ1-1; possible D gene TRBD1, 5 bases. The length of the CDR3 is 17 residues. The ends were cut back, 0 bases at V and 7 bases at J, with 21 bases in the middle. Germline V gene lookup returns CDR1 MNHEY and CDR2 SVGAGI. This CDR3 is CASSYSFEVQVGREAFF. In DNA, the CDR3 is TGTGCCAGCAGTTACTCGTTTGAAGTGCAGGTGGGGCGTGAAGCTTTCTTT.